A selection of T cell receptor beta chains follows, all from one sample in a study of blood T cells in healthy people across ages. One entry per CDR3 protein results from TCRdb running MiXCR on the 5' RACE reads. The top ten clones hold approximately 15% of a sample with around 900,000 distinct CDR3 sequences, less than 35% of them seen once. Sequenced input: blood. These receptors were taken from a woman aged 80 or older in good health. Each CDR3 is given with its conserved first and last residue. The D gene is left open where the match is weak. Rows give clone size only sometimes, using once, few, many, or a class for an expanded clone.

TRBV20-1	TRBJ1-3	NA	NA	TGCAGTGCTAGCTTGGAGCGAATCTCTGGAAACACCATATATTTT	CSASLERISGNTIYF
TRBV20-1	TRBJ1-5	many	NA	TGCAGTGCTAGAGATGTCGGGATCAATCAGCCCCAGCATTTT	CSARDVGINQPQHF
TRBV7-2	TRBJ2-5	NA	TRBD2	TGTGCCAGCAGCCGAGGTGCGGGAGTAGAGACCCAGTACTTC	CASSRGAGVETQYF
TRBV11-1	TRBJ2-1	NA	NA	TGTGCCAGCAGCGCTCGGCAGGGGGGTACCCAGTTCTTC	CASSARQGGTQFF
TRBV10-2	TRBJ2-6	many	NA	TGCGCCAGCAGCCCTACACGAGTCTCTGGGGCCAACGTCCTGACTTTC	CASSPTRVSGANVLTF
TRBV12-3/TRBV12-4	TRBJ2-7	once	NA	TGTGCCAGCAGTCTTGACCCGCTTAGCGACGAGCAGTACTTC	CASSLDPLSDEQYF
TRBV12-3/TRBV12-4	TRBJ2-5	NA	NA	TGTGCCAGCACTCCACAGGCGGAAGGAGAGACCCAGTACTTC	CASTPQAEGETQYF
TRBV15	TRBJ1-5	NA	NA	TGTGTCACCAGCAGAGGTCCAAATCAGCCCCAGCATTTT	CVTSRGPNQPQHF
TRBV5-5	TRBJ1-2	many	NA	TGTGCCAGCAGCTTGTTAGCGGGGGTATCGCAACACTATGGCTACACCTTC	CASSLLAGVSQHYGYTF
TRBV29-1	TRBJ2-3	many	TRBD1	TGCAGCGTTCTTGGACAGGGCACAGATACGCAGTATTTT	CSVLGQGTDTQYF
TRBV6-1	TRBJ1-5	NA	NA	TGTGCCAGTGCAATAGGGTCGGGACAGCCCCAGCATTTT	CASAIGSGQPQHF
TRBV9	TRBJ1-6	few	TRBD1	TGTGCCAGCAGCGTAAGACAGGGGGCCAATTCACCCCTCCACTTT	CASSVRQGANSPLHF
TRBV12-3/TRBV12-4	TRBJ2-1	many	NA	TGTGCCAGCAGTCCAGACCAATCCCTTGAGGGGTGGGGGAACAATGAGCAGTTCTTC	CASSPDQSLEGWGNNEQFF
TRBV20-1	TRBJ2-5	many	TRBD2	TGCAGTGCCCTTAGGCCTAGCGGGGGTTCCGAGACCCAGTACTTC	CSALRPSGGSETQYF
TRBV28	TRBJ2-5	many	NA	TGTGCCAGCAGTTTATCCCCCTCGAGAGGAGAGACCCAGTACTTC	CASSLSPSRGETQYF
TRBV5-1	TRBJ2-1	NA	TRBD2	TGCGCCAGCAGCCTCCTCCTAGCGGACCTCTGCAATGAGCAGTTCTTC	CASSLLLADLCNEQFF
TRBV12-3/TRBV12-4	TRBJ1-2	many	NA	TGTGCCAGCAGTCCTAGGATGGGGGGGGATTATGGCTACACCTTC	CASSPRMGGDYGYTF
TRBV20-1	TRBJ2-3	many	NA	TGCAGTGCTAGCGCGGCTCTACTTAGCACAGATACGCAGTATTTT	CSASAALLSTDTQYF
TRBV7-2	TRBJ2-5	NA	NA	TGTGCCAGCAGCTCATTGTGGGGGGAGACCCAGTACTTC	CASSSLWGETQYF
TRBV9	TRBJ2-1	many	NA	TGTGCCAGCAGCCCTAGCGACAGGGACCGCAATGAGCAGTTCTTC	CASSPSDRDRNEQFF
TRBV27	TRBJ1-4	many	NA	TGTGCCAGCAGTTTAGGTGGGAGAACTAATGAAAAACTGTTTTTT	CASSLGGRTNEKLFF
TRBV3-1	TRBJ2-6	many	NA	TGTGCCAGCAGCCAAGGGGGCAACATCTTCTCTGGGGCCAACGTCCTGACTTTC	CASSQGGNIFSGANVLTF
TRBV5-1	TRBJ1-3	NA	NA	TGCGCCAGCAGCTTGGAAGCCTCTGGAAACACCATATATTTT	CASSLEASGNTIYF
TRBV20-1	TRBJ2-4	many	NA	TGCAGTGCTAGAGCAGTCGGAGCCAAAAACATTCAGTACTTC	CSARAVGAKNIQYF
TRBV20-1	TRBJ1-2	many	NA	TGCAGTGCTAGAGCTGAGGATTTGGGCTATGGCTACACCTTC	CSARAEDLGYGYTF
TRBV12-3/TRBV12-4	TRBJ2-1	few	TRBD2	TGTGCCAGCAGTTTATATGGGCAGGACCGACTAGCGCGGTACAATGAGCAGTTCTTC	CASSLYGQDRLARYNEQFF
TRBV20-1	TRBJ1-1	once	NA	TGCGGTGCTAGAGAGGGGCAGGGCGGGGGCGCTGAAGCTTTCTTT	CGAREGQGGGAEAFF
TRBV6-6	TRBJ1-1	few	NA	TGTGCCAGCGGACTTAGATCAGGAAACACTGAAGCTTTCTTT	CASGLRSGNTEAFF
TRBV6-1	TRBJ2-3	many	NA	TGTGCCAGCAGTGAAGTTAACCGAGATACGCAGTATTTT	CASSEVNRDTQYF
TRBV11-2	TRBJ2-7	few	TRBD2	TGTGCCAGCAGCCTCCTACTAGCGGGGGGGCCCTACAATGAGCAGTACTTC	CASSLLLAGGPYNEQYF
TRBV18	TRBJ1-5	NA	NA	TGTGCCAGCTCAGACTCTGACAGCAATCAGCCCCAGCATTTT	CASSDSDSNQPQHF
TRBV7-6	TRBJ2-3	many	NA	TGTGCCAGCAGCTTAGAGGGTGACACGCAGTATTTT	CASSLEGDTQYF
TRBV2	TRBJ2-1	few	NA	TGTGCCAGCACAACAAGGATGGATGAGCAGTTCTTC	CASTTRMDEQFF
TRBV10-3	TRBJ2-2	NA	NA	TGTGCCATCAGTGAGTCGACGGGCCGGGTGAACACCGGGGAGCTGTTTTTT	CAISESTGRVNTGELFF
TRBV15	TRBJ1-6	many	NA	TGTGCCACCAGCAGAGCTACAGGGAATAATTCACCCCTCCACTTT	CATSRATGNNSPLHF
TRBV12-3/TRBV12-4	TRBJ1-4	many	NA	TGTGCCAGCAGTTTCGACAGCTCTACTACGGATGAAAAACTGTTTTTT	CASSFDSSTTDEKLFF
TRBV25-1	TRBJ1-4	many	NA	TGTGCCAGCGAACCAAAGCGCCACCTTAATGAAAAACTGTTTTTT	CASEPKRHLNEKLFF
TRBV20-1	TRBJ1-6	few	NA	TGCAGTGCTAGAGATGCCTCCATCCAGGTGGCACCCCTCCACTTT	CSARDASIQVAPLHF
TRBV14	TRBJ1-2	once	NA	TGTGCCAGCCGCCAAGAATGGGGGGCCCGCCTTTACACCTTC	CASRQEWGARLYTF
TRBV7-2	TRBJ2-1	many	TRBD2	TGTGCCAGCAGTTTGACTAGCGGGGGGGCGGGTTACAATGAGCAGTTCTTC	CASSLTSGGAGYNEQFF
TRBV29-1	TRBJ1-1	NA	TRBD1	TGCAGCGTTGGGACAGGGAAGATGAACACTGAAGCTTTCTTT	CSVGTGKMNTEAFF
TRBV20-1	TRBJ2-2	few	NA	TGCAGTGCCCTTCGACAGGCGAAGGAGCTGTTTTTT	CSALRQAKELFF
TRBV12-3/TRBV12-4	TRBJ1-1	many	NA	TGTGCCAGCAGTTCCCAGGGGTACCTATTAACGGGTGAAGCTTTCTTT	CASSSQGYLLTGEAFF
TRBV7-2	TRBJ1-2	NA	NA	TGTGCCAGCAGCTTACCCCTGACCGGCGGCTACACCTTC	CASSLPLTGGYTF
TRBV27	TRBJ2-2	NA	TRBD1	TGTGCCAGCAGACCACTCTCGGACAGGGGAGCCGGGGAGCGGTTTTTT	CASRPLSDRGAGERFF
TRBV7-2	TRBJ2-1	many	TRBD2	TGTGCCAGCAGCTTCGATCGCGGGGGGCTCGGTGAGCAGTTCTTC	CASSFDRGGLGEQFF
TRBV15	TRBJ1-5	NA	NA	TGTGCCACCAGCAGAGTGGGGGTCGAGGGTCAGCCCCAGCATTTT	CATSRVGVEGQPQHF
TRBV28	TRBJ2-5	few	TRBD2	TGTGCCAGCAGGGCTAGCGGGGGGAAAGAGCCCCAGTACTTC	CASRASGGKEPQYF
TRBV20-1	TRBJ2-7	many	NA	TGCAGTGCTAGAGGTGCAGGGGCCTACGAGCAGTACTTC	CSARGAGAYEQYF
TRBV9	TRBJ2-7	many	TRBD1	TGTGCCAGCAGCCCCGGTGCAGGGGGCACCTACGAGCAGTACTTC	CASSPGAGGTYEQYF